These 4 T cell receptor beta chains share one sample of origin, sequenced in a study of CD8+ T cells in alopecia areata. cDNA prepared by RNA extraction and subsequent reverse transcription served as the template for sequencing. Sequenced by immunoSEQ multiplex PCR; TCRdb stores in-frame clones only, minus some. The table shows 150,000 to 200,000 clones, with about 72% occurring only once. The material was CD8+ T cells sorted from blood, obtained at week 0. Receptors were obtained from a human donor with alopecia areata.

The rearrangement links TRBV25-1 to TRBJ2-7; 7 bases are a match to TRBD1. Per the germline V gene, CDR1 is MGHDK and CDR2 is SYGVNS. The CDR3 runs to 13 residues. With 5 bases clipped from V and 6 bases from J, the junction kept 7 bases outside the gene matches. The chain's CDR3 is CASSQTGVGEQYF. The CDR3, as DNA: TGTGCCAGCAGTCAAACAGGGGTAGGCGAGCAGTACTTC.

The chain joins TRBV7-8 to TRBJ1-2, with 9 bases that match TRBD1. Germline assignment: CDR1 SGHVS and CDR2 FQNEAQ. Unmatched junction bases numbered 13, after V lost 2 bases and J lost 6 bases. CDR3 size: 17 residues. DNA of the CDR3: TGTGCCAGCAGCTTATATGGACAGGGGCCTCCCATGGATGGCTACACCTTC. This sequence encodes CASSLYGQGPPMDGYTF.

In nucleotides, the CDR3 is TGTGCCAGCACGTTCCTCGGGCTAGCGGGGGTAGAGTCCTACAATGAGCAGTTCTTC. Its translation is CASTFLGLAGVESYNEQFF. The chain uses TRBV11-3 and TRBJ2-1, with 10 positions matching TRBD2. CDR1 SGHNT and CDR2 YENEEA come from the germline V gene. The trim removed 7 bases at V and 1 base at J, leaving 16 bases unmatched. The CDR3 is 19 amino acids. Based on the CDR3 plus reference TRBV11-3 and TRBJ2-1, the full variable domain is EAGVVQSPRYKIIEKKQPVAFWCNPISGHNTLYWYLQNLGQGPELLIRYENEEAVDDSQLPKDRFSAERLKGVDSTLKIQPAELGDSAVYLCASTFLGLAGVESYNEQFFGPGTRLTVL.

This clone was seen ten or more times. This chain links TRBV4-1 with TRBJ1-4; D remains unclear. Per the germline V gene, CDR1 is MGHRA and CDR2 is YSYEKL. Trimming took 0 bases from V and 8 from J, leaving 13 bases between them. The CDR3 is 15 residues long. CDR3 DNA sequence: TGCGCCAGCAGCCAAGAGTACACTTTGCGGGAAAAACTGTTTTTT. This gives the protein CASSQEYTLREKLFF.